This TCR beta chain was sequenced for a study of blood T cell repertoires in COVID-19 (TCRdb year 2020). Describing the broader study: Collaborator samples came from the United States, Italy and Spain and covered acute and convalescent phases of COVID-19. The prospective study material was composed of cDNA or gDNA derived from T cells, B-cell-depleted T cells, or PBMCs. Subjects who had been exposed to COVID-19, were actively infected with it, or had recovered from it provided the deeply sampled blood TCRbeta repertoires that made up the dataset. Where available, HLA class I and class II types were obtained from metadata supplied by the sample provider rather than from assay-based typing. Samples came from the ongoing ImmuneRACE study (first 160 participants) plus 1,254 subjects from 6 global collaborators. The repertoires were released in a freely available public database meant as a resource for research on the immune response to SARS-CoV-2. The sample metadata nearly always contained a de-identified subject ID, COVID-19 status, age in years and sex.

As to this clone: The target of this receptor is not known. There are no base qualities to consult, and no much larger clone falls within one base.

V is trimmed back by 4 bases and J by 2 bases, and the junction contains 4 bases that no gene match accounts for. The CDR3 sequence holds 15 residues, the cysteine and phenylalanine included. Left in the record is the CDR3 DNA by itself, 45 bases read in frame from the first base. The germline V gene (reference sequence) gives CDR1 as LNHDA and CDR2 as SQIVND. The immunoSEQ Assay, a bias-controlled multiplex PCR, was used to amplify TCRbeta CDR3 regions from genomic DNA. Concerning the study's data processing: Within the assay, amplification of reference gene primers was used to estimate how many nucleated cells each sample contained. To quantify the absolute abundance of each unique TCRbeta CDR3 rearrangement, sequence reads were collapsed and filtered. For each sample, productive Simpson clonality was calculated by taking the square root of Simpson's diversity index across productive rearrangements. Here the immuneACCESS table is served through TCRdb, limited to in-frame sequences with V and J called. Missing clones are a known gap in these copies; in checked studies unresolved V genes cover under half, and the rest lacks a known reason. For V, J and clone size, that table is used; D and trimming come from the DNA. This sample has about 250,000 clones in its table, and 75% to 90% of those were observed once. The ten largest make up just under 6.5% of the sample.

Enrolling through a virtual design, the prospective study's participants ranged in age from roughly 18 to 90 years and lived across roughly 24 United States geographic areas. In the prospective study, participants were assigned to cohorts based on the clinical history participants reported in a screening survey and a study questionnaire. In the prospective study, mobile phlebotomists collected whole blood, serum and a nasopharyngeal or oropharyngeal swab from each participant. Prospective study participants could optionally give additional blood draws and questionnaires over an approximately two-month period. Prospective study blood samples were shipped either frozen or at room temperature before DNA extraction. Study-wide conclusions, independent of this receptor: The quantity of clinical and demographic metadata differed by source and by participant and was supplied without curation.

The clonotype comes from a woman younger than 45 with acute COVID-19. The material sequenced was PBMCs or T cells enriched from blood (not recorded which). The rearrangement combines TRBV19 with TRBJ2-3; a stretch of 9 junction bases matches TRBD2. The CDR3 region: CASSRVAGDTDTQYF. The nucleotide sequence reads TGTGCCAGTAGTAGGGTAGCGGGAGACACAGATACGCAGTATTTT.